The 14 T cell receptor beta chains reported below all come from one sample, sequenced in a study of cytomegalovirus exposure and HLA in healthy donors. A multiplex PCR was run with 60 Vbeta primers and 13 Jbeta primers. Sequencing used immunoSEQ multiplex PCR; TCRdb keeps in-frame clones, though not all of them. The table has some 150,000 clones, more than 65% seen once. The source material was PBMCs. Receptor source: a man in his thirties or forties in good health and CMV-seropositive.

This chain connects TRBV28 to TRBJ2-7; weak D call: TRBD2 (5 bases). The CDR3 runs 14 residues. Germline V gives CDR1 MDHEN, CDR2 SYDVKM. The V end was cut by 3 bases, the J end by 4 bases, with 13 bases between. CDR3 DNA: TGTGCCAGCAGTTTTACTGGTAGCGTTTACGAGCAGTACTTC. Translated, it gives CASSFTGSVYEQYF.

This chain links TRBV19 with TRBJ1-4, with D possibly being TRBD1 (6 bases). Trimming left V 5 bases short and J 0 bases short, with 13 bases between. This CDR3 comprises 16 residues. Germline CDR1 LNHDA, CDR2 SQIVND (reference sequence). For the CDR3, the DNA is TGTGCCAGTAGTCCAGGGACAAGGGCAACTAATGAAAAACTGTTTTTT. Its translation is CASSPGTRATNEKLFF.

The chain recombines TRBV27 with TRBJ1-6; 8 bases are shared with TRBD1. Germline V gene data show CDR1 as MNHEY and CDR2 as SMNVEV (reference sequence). The ends lost 5 bases at V and 6 bases at J; junction bases unmatched: 6. The CDR3 is 15 amino acids. CDR3 amino acids: CASSRDRGGNSPLHF. The CDR3, as DNA: TGTGCCAGCAGTAGAGACAGGGGAGGTAATTCACCCCTCCACTTT.

The chain employs TRBV5-1 and TRBJ1-5; 11 nucleotides match TRBD1. The J segment lost 6 bases and the V segment lost 4 bases, leaving 6 bases of the junction unmatched. The CDR3 length is 15 residues. Per germline, CDR1 SGHRS and CDR2 YFSETQ. The CDR3 bases are TGCGCCAGCAGCCCTGGGACAGGGGGTATTCAGCCCCAGCATTTT. This gives the protein CASSPGTGGIQPQHF.

In regard to this clone: The identical CDR3 is also encoded by other nucleotide sequences in the sample. The chain links TRBV6-6 to TRBJ2-7; 9 bases map to TRBD2. The CDR3 spans 13 residues. V lost 9 bases and J lost 2; bases outside the gene matches: 5. CDR1 and CDR2 from the germline V gene are MNHNY and SVGAGI (reference sequence). Here the CDR3 DNA reads TGTGCCAGTTCGACTAGCGGCACCTACGAGCAGTACTTC. Its protein product is CASSTSGTYEQYF.

The chain uses TRBV6-4 and TRBJ2-1; TRBD2 matches 13 bases. The trim removed 10 bases at V and 7 bases at J, leaving 10 bases unmatched. The CDR3 is 15 amino acids. CDR1 MRHNA and CDR2 SNTAGT come from the germline V gene. Here the CDR3 DNA reads TGTGCCACCGGACTAGCGGGAGCCGGATGGAATGAGCAGTTCTTC. This gives the protein CATGLAGAGWNEQFF.

The rearrangement links TRBV28 to TRBJ1-2; 9 bases map to TRBD1. J gave up 4 bases and V 6 bases, and 6 bases lay outside the gene matches. The germline V gene has CDR1 MDHEN and CDR2 SYDVKM. The CDR3 sequence is 14 residues long. The CDR3 DNA reads TGTGCCAGCAGCGGGACAGGGTTTGGCTATGGCTACACCTTC. Translating it yields CASSGTGFGYGYTF.

V usage is TRBV9 and J usage is TRBJ2-7, with 12 bases that match TRBD1. The length of the CDR3 is 16 residues. The germline gives CDR1 SGDLS, CDR2 YYNGEE. V trimming: 4 bases; J trimming: 4 bases; junction bases outside the gene matches: 9. The CDR3 bases are TGTGCCAGCAGCCCCGGGACAGGGGGCCTCATTTACGAGCAGTACTTC. It is translated as CASSPGTGGLIYEQYF.

The J gene is TRBJ1-2, the V gene TRBV28, with a tentative D call TRBD1 (5 bases). The germline CDR1 and CDR2 sequences are MDHEN and SYDVKM. The V end was cut by 7 bases, the J end by 5 bases, with 20 bases between. This CDR3 has 15 residues. CDR3 sequence: CASITAGLPSYGYTF. The DNA for the CDR3 is TGTGCCAGCATCACAGCGGGGCTACCTTCGTATGGCTACACCTTC.

The sample holds one count of this clone. The chain is built from TRBV2 and TRBJ1-3; D may be TRBD1 (6 bases). The CDR3 loop spans 13 amino acids. Trimming took off 6 bases at V and 11 bases at J, with 17 bases between the two ends. Germline values: CDR1 SNHLY, CDR2 FYNNEI. The CDR3 region is CASSGGASSAIYF. Written as DNA, the CDR3 is TGTGCCAGCAGCGGGGGGGCGTCCTCCGCCATATATTTT.

The chain recombines TRBV5-4 with TRBJ2-5; maybe TRBD1 (7 bases). Trimming took 6 bases from V and 2 from J, leaving 11 bases between them. Germline CDR1 and CDR2: SGHNT and YYREEE (reference sequence). The CDR3 totals 13 residues. As DNA, the CDR3 is TGTGCCAGCACCGCGGGACAGCAAGAGACCCAGTACTTC. Amino acid sequence: CASTAGQQETQYF. The entire variable domain, with the rest obtained from reference TRBV5-4 and TRBJ2-5, is as follows: ETGVTQSPTHLIKTRGQQVTLRCSSQSGHNTVSWYQQALGQGPQFIFQYYREEENGRGNFPPRFSGLQFPNYSSELNVNALELDDSALYLCASTAGQQETQYFGPGTRLLVL.

The rearrangement uses TRBV15 and TRBJ2-7; 11 nucleotides line up with TRBD2. CDR1 and CDR2 (germline): LNHNV, YYDKDF (reference sequence). This CDR3 has 15 amino acids. The V segment lost 6 bases and the J segment 5 bases; nucleotides outside the gene matches: 9. The CDR3 sequence is CATRNSGGAENEQYF. The DNA of the CDR3 is TGTGCCACCAGAAATAGCGGGGGGGCTGAGAACGAGCAGTACTTC.

CDR3 protein: CATSYRVSGEKLFF. In DNA form, the CDR3 reads TGTGCCACCAGCTACAGGGTATCGGGCGAAAAACTGTTTTTT. The chain combines TRBV15 with TRBJ1-4, with TRBD1 as a possible D gene (6 bases). The CDR3 runs to 14 residues. Germline V CDR1 and CDR2: LNHNV, YYDKDF (reference sequence). Trimming left V 5 bases short and J 8 bases short, with 15 bases between.

The V call is TRBV18, the J call TRBJ2-7; D remains ambiguous. The CDR3 sequence is 12 residues long. With 4 bases removed from V and 5 bases from J, the gap between germline ends came to 9 bases. Germline assignment: CDR1 KGHSH and CDR2 LQKENI. CDR3 DNA sequence: TGTGCCAGCTCACGATTCCAGGACGAGCAGTACTTC. It is translated as CASSRFQDEQYF.